These T cell receptor beta chains were read from a single sample in a study of cytomegalovirus exposure and HLA in healthy donors. Data came from immunoSEQ multiplex PCR; TCRdb stores just in-frame clones and leaves some out. The sample records about 130,000 clones, around 78% being singletons. Sequencing was done on a sample of PBMCs. All receptors come from a man aged 45-65 years in good health and CMV-seronegative. Each CDR3 is given with its conserved first and last residue. The D gene is left open where the match is weak. A row's size may be missing; if present it is once, few, many or a size class.

>.|TRBV15|TRBJ1-3|.
CATSRGEPGNTIYF
TGTGCCACCAGCAGAGGGGAGCCTGGAAACACCATATATTTT
>few|TRBV6-1|TRBJ1-4|.
CATRRQEHEKLFF
TGTGCCACGAGACGACAGGAACATGAAAAACTGTTTTTT
>.|TRBV28|TRBJ2-3|.
CASESGHTGLDTQYF
TGTGCCAGTGAAAGCGGGCACACAGGTCTGGATACGCAGTATTTT
>once|TRBV5-1|TRBJ2-1|.
CASSLGQTQAYNEQFF
TGCGCCAGCAGCTTGGGCCAGACACAGGCTTACAATGAGCAGTTCTTC
>once|TRBV9|TRBJ1-1|.
CASSVAGGYVGLAGAFF
TGTGCCAGCAGCGTAGCGGGGGGCTATGTCGGCTTGGCTGGAGCTTTCTTT
>.|TRBV10-3|TRBJ1-2|.
CAARDTNIYGYTF
TGTGCCGCCCGGGACACTAATATCTATGGCTACACCTTC
>.|TRBV2|TRBJ2-5|TRBD1
CASSVQGEETQYF
TGTGCCAGCAGTGTACAGGGGGAAGAGACCCAGTACTTC
>few|TRBV6-1|TRBJ1-1|TRBD1
CAVRDREATEAFF
TGTGCCGTCAGGGACAGGGAGGCCACTGAAGCTTTCTTT
>.|TRBV29-1|TRBJ2-1|TRBD2
CSVEGQRGANEQFF
TGCAGCGTTGAAGGGCAGCGGGGGGCCAATGAGCAGTTCTTC
>once|TRBV9|TRBJ2-3|TRBD2
CASSARGLAGGPTDTQYF
TGTGCCAGCAGCGCGAGGGGACTAGCGGGGGGACCCACAGATACGCAGTATTTT
>.|TRBV6-5|TRBJ1-1|.
CASSYSSPPGTFF
TGTGCCAGCAGTTACTCGTCCCCTCCGGGGACTTTCTTT
>.|TRBV15|TRBJ2-2|.
CATRGNFANTGELFF
TGTGCCACCCGAGGAAACTTCGCGAACACCGGGGAGCTGTTTTTT
>.|TRBV5-4|TRBJ2-5|TRBD1
CASSLTRGQETQYF
TGTGCCAGCAGCTTGACCAGGGGGCAAGAGACCCAGTACTTC
>few|TRBV5-6|TRBJ1-1|.
CASSWEGQGRTEAFF
TGTGCCAGCAGCTGGGAGGGGCAGGGACGAACTGAAGCTTTCTTT
>.|TRBV28|TRBJ1-1|.
CASIEDTRNTEAFF
TGTGCCAGCATAGAGGACACCAGAAACACTGAAGCTTTCTTT
>.|TRBV7-7|TRBJ2-1|.
CASSLGGGISSYNEQFF
TGTGCCAGCAGCTTAGGGGGCGGAATCAGCTCCTACAATGAGCAGTTCTTC
>.|TRBV4-1|TRBJ2-3|TRBD2
CASSQEGRGGQNTQYF
TGCGCCAGCAGCCAAGAAGGGCGGGGGGGCCAAAATACGCAGTATTTT
>once|TRBV5-1|TRBJ2-7|TRBD2
CASSTSGGPYEQYF
TGCGCCAGCAGCACAAGCGGGGGCCCCTACGAGCAGTACTTC
>.|TRBV6-5|TRBJ1-1|.
CASYQVRANTEAFF
TGTGCCAGCTACCAAGTCAGGGCGAACACTGAAGCTTTCTTT
>once|TRBV20-1|TRBJ1-2|.
CSASGYYGYTF
TGCAGTGCTAGCGGGTACTATGGCTACACCTTC
>.|TRBV5-5|TRBJ1-1|.
CASSLGAGILVTEAFF
TGTGCCAGCAGCTTGGGCGCAGGGATCTTAGTCACTGAAGCTTTCTTT
>.|TRBV5-1|TRBJ2-3|TRBD2
CASSLSRLAGGPSDTQYF
TGCGCCAGCAGCTTGAGTAGGCTAGCGGGGGGGCCTTCAGATACGCAGTATTTT
>.|TRBV2|TRBJ2-3|.
CASSTGTFSTDTQYF
TGTGCCAGCAGCACCGGGACTTTCTCCACAGATACGCAGTATTTT
>.|TRBV19|TRBJ1-1|TRBD1
CASKNRQGDTEAFF
TGTGCCAGTAAAAACCGACAGGGCGACACTGAAGCTTTCTTT
>.|TRBV28|TRBJ1-1|.
CASIPGQINTEAFF
TGTGCCAGCATCCCCGGACAGATCAACACTGAAGCTTTCTTT
>.|TRBV7-9|TRBJ1-1|.
CASSYSRGTEAFF
TGTGCCAGCAGCTACTCCCGGGGGACTGAAGCTTTCTTT
>.|TRBV7-9|TRBJ2-5|TRBD2
CASSTLLAEDQETQYF
TGTGCCAGCAGCACCTTACTAGCGGAAGACCAAGAGACCCAGTACTTC
>.|TRBV2|TRBJ1-4|TRBD1
CASSLQGRTANEKLFF
TGTGCCAGCAGTCTACAGGGGCGCACAGCTAATGAAAAACTGTTTTTT
>.|TRBV5-1|TRBJ2-3|.
CASRKAGSTDTQYF
TGCGCCAGCAGAAAAGCGGGTAGCACAGATACGCAGTATTTT
>few|TRBV5-4|TRBJ2-3|TRBD2
CASRGDSTDTQYF
TGTGCCAGCCGGGGGGACAGCACAGATACGCAGTATTTT
>.|TRBV7-7|TRBJ2-1|.
CASSLGQTYNEQFF
TGTGCCAGCAGCTTAGGCCAGACATACAATGAGCAGTTCTTC
>.|TRBV4-3|TRBJ1-1|.
CASRAGRNTEAFF
TGCGCCAGCAGGGCGGGTCGGAACACTGAAGCTTTCTTT
>.|TRBV7-9|TRBJ1-3|.
CASSLGTVGNTIYF
TGTGCCAGCAGCTTAGGCACAGTCGGAAACACCATATATTTT
>few|TRBV19|TRBJ1-4|.
CASSTNEKLFF
TGTGCCAGCTCAACTAATGAAAAACTGTTTTTT
>.|TRBV5-1|TRBJ2-5|.
CASSFQSFRQNPGETQYF
TGCGCCAGCAGCTTCCAATCCTTCCGACAGAATCCGGGAGAGACCCAGTACTTC
>.|TRBV18|TRBJ2-2|.
CASSPDSIANTGELFF
TGTGCCAGCTCACCTGACAGCATCGCGAACACCGGGGAGCTGTTTTTT
>.|TRBV5-6|TRBJ1-2|TRBD1
CASSLGTGGNYGYTF
TGTGCCAGCAGCTTGGGGACAGGGGGCAACTATGGCTACACCTTC
>.|TRBV28|TRBJ1-4|TRBD1
CASALQGEEKLFF
TGTGCCAGCGCGTTGCAGGGGGAGGAAAAACTGTTTTTT
>.|TRBV6-5|TRBJ1-1|.
CASSYLQGNTEAFF
TGTGCCAGCAGTTACTTACAGGGGAACACTGAAGCTTTCTTT
>.|TRBV11-3|TRBJ2-1|.
CASSLESEGYNEQFF
TGTGCCAGCAGCTTAGAATCAGAGGGTTACAATGAGCAGTTCTTC
>.|TRBV6-5|TRBJ1-2|TRBD1
CASRRGTGEAYGYTF
TGTGCCAGCAGACGCGGGACAGGGGAGGCCTATGGCTACACCTTC
>.|TRBV4-1|TRBJ1-2|.
CASSQLYLPGPKRGGYTF
TGCGCCAGCAGCCAATTATATTTACCGGGCCCTAAAAGAGGGGGCTACACCTTC
>.|TRBV11-2|TRBJ1-1|.
CASSLVGAENTEAFF
TGTGCCAGCAGCTTAGTAGGGGCAGAGAACACTGAAGCTTTCTTT
>.|TRBV18|TRBJ2-5|.
CASSPGTQEEETQYF
TGTGCCAGCTCACCGGGGACTCAAGAGGAAGAGACCCAGTACTTC
>once|TRBV10-3|TRBJ2-2|.
CAIKTDSWSTDTGELFF
TGTGCCATCAAAACGGACAGTTGGTCGACGGACACCGGGGAGCTGTTTTTT
>few|TRBV18|TRBJ1-1|.
CASSPAGVGNMNTEAFF
TGTGCCAGCTCACCCGCCGGGGTGGGGAACATGAACACTGAAGCTTTCTTT
>.|TRBV29-1|TRBJ2-5|TRBD1
CSANDRGVQETQYF
TGCAGCGCCAACGACAGGGGGGTCCAGGAGACCCAGTACTTC
>.|TRBV14|TRBJ1-1|.
CASSQWAKIRNTEAFF
TGTGCCAGCAGCCAATGGGCTAAGATTCGGAACACTGAAGCTTTCTTT
>few|TRBV15|TRBJ1-2|TRBD1
CATSKDRGQIGYTF
TGTGCCACCAGCAAGGACAGGGGGCAGATAGGCTACACCTTC
>.|TRBV11-2|TRBJ2-5|TRBD2
CASSTGLAGGPGQYF
TGTGCCAGCAGCACCGGACTAGCGGGGGGGCCGGGCCAGTACTTC
>.|TRBV2|TRBJ2-5|TRBD2
CASMWLAGGQETQYF
TGTGCCAGCATGTGGCTAGCGGGGGGGCAAGAGACCCAGTACTTC
>.|TRBV5-4|TRBJ1-3|TRBD1
CASSLGTGFSGNTIYF
TGTGCCAGCAGCCTTGGGACAGGCTTCTCTGGAAACACCATATATTTT
>.|TRBV9|TRBJ2-2|.
CASSVAGVSTGELFF
TGTGCCAGCAGCGTAGCGGGAGTGAGCACCGGGGAGCTGTTTTTT
>few|TRBV19|TRBJ1-1|.
CASLGGHEAFF
TGTGCCAGTCTAGGGGGTCATGAAGCTTTCTTT
>.|TRBV7-2|TRBJ1-2|.
CASNPNFGTFYGYTF
TGTGCCAGCAACCCAAACTTCGGGACTTTCTATGGCTACACCTTC
>.|TRBV15|TRBJ1-1|TRBD1
CATGPGGNTEAFF
TGTGCCACCGGGCCAGGGGGGAACACTGAAGCTTTCTTT
>.|TRBV7-9|TRBJ1-6|TRBD1
CSSRDRALSPLHF
TGTTCCAGCCGGGACAGGGCATTATCACCCCTCCACTTT